The 13 T cell receptor beta chains below were found in one sample sequenced in a study of cytomegalovirus exposure and HLA in healthy donors. It was with 60 Vbeta and 13 Jbeta primers that the PCR ran. Sequenced by immunoSEQ multiplex PCR; TCRdb stores in-frame clones only, minus some. The sample has 150,000 to 200,000 clones, 70% to 90% seen once; the top ten hold roughly 10%. The sample taken for sequencing was PBMCs. All receptors come from a young man in good health and CMV-seropositive.

This chain uses TRBV6-6 with TRBJ2-5, with 7 nucleotides matching TRBD1. Germline CDR1 MNHNY, CDR2 SVGAGI (reference sequence). J was trimmed by 2 bases and V by 2 bases; bases with no gene match: 2. This CDR3 contains 14 residues. Here the CDR3 DNA reads TGTGCCAGCAGTTACGGGACAGCTCAAGAGACCCAGTACTTC. Translated, it gives CASSYGTAQETQYF.

The rearrangement joins TRBV19 to TRBJ1-5; 12 bases align to TRBD1. Germline CDR1 is LNHDA and CDR2 is SQIVND (reference sequence). This CDR3 contains 20 residues. With V trimmed by 2 bases and J by 6 bases, 17 bases remained unmatched. The CDR3 spells CASSIRRDRGQAGYTQPQHF. CDR3 DNA sequence: TGTGCCAGTAGTATACGCCGGGACAGGGGGCAAGCAGGGTATACTCAGCCCCAGCATTTT.

This clone has only a few counts. This chain joins TRBV10-3 and TRBJ1-1, with 8 bases aligning to TRBD1. V lost 4 bases, J lost 3 bases, and 7 bases stayed unmatched. The length of the CDR3 is 15 residues. Per germline, CDR1 ENHRY and CDR2 SYGVKD. The DNA for the CDR3 is TGTGCCATCAGTGCCCTGCAGGGGGCGGACACTGAAGCTTTCTTT. It translates to CAISALQGADTEAFF.

J is TRBJ1-1 and V is TRBV5-1; D may be TRBD1 (5 bases). The germline V gene encodes CDR1 SGHRS and CDR2 YFSETQ. Trimming shortened V by 3 bases and J by 11 bases, and 11 bases separated the two germline ends. This CDR3 region has 11 residues. This CDR3 reads CASSWGSRAFF. DNA for the CDR3: TGCGCCAGCAGCTGGGGCTCTCGGGCTTTCTTT.

This clone appeared a single time. The V and J genes are TRBV4-1 and TRBJ2-7; 7 bases line up with TRBD1. The CDR3 extends over 11 amino acids. Trimming took 3 bases from V and 8 from J; bases not matched to a gene: 1. From germline, CDR1 is MGHRA and CDR2 YSYEKL. The CDR3 DNA reads as TGCGCCAGCAGCCAGACAGGGCAGCAGTACTTC. Translation gives CASSQTGQQYF.

This clone showed up just a few times. The chain links TRBV7-6 to TRBJ1-1, with a weak D call TRBD1 (5 bases). The CDR3 contains 13 residues. Germline values: CDR1 SGHVS, CDR2 FNYEAQ. Trimming took 5 bases from V and 3 from J, leaving 10 bases between them. The CDR3 loop is CASSPRQHTEAFF. The DNA for the CDR3 is TGTGCCAGCAGCCCCAGACAGCACACTGAAGCTTTCTTT. The entire variable domain, with the rest obtained from reference TRBV7-6 and TRBJ1-1, is as follows: GAGVSQSPRYKVTKRGQDVALRCDPISGHVSLYWYRQALGQGPEFLTYFNYEAQQDKSGLPNDRFSAERPEGSISTLTIQRTEQRDSAMYRCASSPRQHTEAFFGQGTRLTVV.

Comments on this clone: This CDR3 is also generated by other DNA sequences in the sample. The chain links TRBV7-9 to TRBJ1-2, with D unclear. The CDR3 loop spans 13 amino acids. CDR1 SEHNR and CDR2 FQNEAQ come from the germline V gene (reference sequence). Deletions cut 1 base from V and 3 bases from J, with 6 bases between. CDR3 sequence reads: CASSLGGDYGYTF. As DNA, the CDR3 is TGTGCCAGCAGCTTAGGGGGAGACTATGGCTACACCTTC.

This chain links TRBV25-1 with TRBJ1-1; no definite D call. The germline V gene has CDR1 MGHDK and CDR2 SYGVNS. The CDR3 has 14 residues. V dropped 0 bases and J dropped 1 base, with 6 bases sitting between them. The CDR3 sequence is CASSEYRQNTEAFF. For the CDR3, the DNA is TGTGCCAGCAGTGAATATCGACAGAACACTGAAGCTTTCTTT.

The rearrangement links TRBV6-4 to TRBJ1-5; perhaps TRBD1 as D (6 bases). This CDR3 region has 14 residues. V was clipped by 3 bases and J by 5 bases, with 11 bases between them. The germline gives CDR1 MRHNA, CDR2 SNTAGT. DNA of the CDR3: TGTGCCAGCAGTGAACAGGGCGGTTATCAGCCCCAGCATTTT. Translating gives CASSEQGGYQPQHF.

This clone was observed a few times. This chain uses TRBV4-1 with TRBJ2-7; TRBD2 aligns across 9 bases. The CDR3 has 15 residues. Germline V gives CDR1 MGHRA, CDR2 YSYEKL. The V and J ends lost 9 bases and 0 bases, in that order; junction bases with no gene match: 9. The CDR3 nucleotides are TGCGCCAGTAGACTAGCGGAAACGAGCTCCTACGAGCAGTACTTC. Translating it yields CASRLAETSSYEQYF.

The genes are TRBV6-6 and TRBJ1-2; possibly TRBD1 for D (6 bases). V lost 6 bases and J 7 bases, leaving 15 bases between the germline ends. CDR1 and CDR2 from the germline V gene are MNHNY and SVGAGI (reference sequence). There are 13 residues in the CDR3. CDR3 amino acids: CASRAGGAGGYTF. DNA of the CDR3: TGTGCCAGCAGGGCGGGGGGCGCGGGTGGCTACACCTTC.

This clone was found a few times. V usage is TRBV5-1 and J usage is TRBJ1-1; TRBD1 matches at 9 bases. In germline, CDR1 is SGHRS, CDR2 YFSETQ. The CDR3 spans 14 residues. V gave up 3 bases and J gave up 1 base; unmatched junction bases: 1. CDR3 sequence (DNA): TGCGCCAGCAGCTCACAGGGGGCGAACACTGAAGCTTTCTTT. Its protein is CASSSQGANTEAFF.

V usage is TRBV5-1 and J usage is TRBJ2-5; 8 nucleotides match TRBD2. The tail of the sequence fits TRBJ2-7 better, so the J call may be wrong. The germline gives CDR1 SGHRS, CDR2 YFSETQ. This CDR3 contains 17 residues. The CDR3 here is CASSLGAPSGGLYEQYF. In DNA form, the CDR3 reads TGCGCCAGCAGCTTGGGGGCCCCGAGCGGGGGACTCTACGAGCAGTACTTC.